These 32 T cell receptor beta chains originate from one sample sequenced in a study of T-cell memory formation after mild COVID-19. One entry per CDR3 protein, called by TCRdb with MiXCR from the 5' RACE reads. The sample includes roughly 100,000 distinct CDR3 sequences, approximately 17% of them seen just once. Sequencing was performed on PBMCs or a T cell subset sorted from them (not recorded which). The receptors stem from an adult woman who had mild COVID-19 (a few samples of this study predate the infection). Cell type and time point are not known.

This chain links TRBV6-2 or TRBV6-3 with TRBJ2-7, with 9 bases lining up with TRBD2. Losses at the gene ends were 2 bases for V and 3 bases for J; bases not matched to a gene: 2. The CDR3 totals 14 residues. Germline V gene lookup returns CDR1 MNHEY and CDR2 SVGEGT. The CDR3 DNA follows: TGTGCCAGCAGTTACGCTAGCGGGGACTACGAGCAGTACTTC. Translation: CASSYASGDYEQYF.

The table lists this clonotype with a few counts. The V and J genes are TRBV27 and TRBJ1-1; D not resolved. The CDR3 consists of 13 residues. Germline CDR1 reads MNHEY; CDR2 reads SMNVEV (reference sequence). The V end lost 10 bases, the J end lost 5 bases, and 17 bases lay between the germline ends. The CDR3 DNA reads as TGTGCCACCTCAGTTGGGGTTGAAACTGAAGCTTTCTTT. The encoded protein is CATSVGVETEAFF.

This clonotype was seen a few times. V usage is TRBV15 and J usage is TRBJ2-7; 9 bases fit TRBD1. V was clipped by 3 bases and J by 5 bases; unmatched bases: 8. The CDR3 is 15 amino acids. The V gene's germline CDR1 is LNHNV and CDR2 YYDKDF (reference sequence). The CDR3 DNA reads as TGTGCCACCAGCAGGTACCGGGACAGGGATGACGAGCAGTACTTC. Translating it yields CATSRYRDRDDEQYF.

This clonotype was seen more than once but under ten times. V gene TRBV10-3 combines with J gene TRBJ2-3; D might be TRBD1 (6 bases). V was clipped by 6 bases and J by 3 bases, with 25 bases between them. The CDR3 loop spans 18 amino acids. The germline gives CDR1 ENHRY, CDR2 SYGVKD. For the CDR3, the DNA is TGTGCCATCAGCGCCCTGAGCACAGGGAGCCGTCGAACAGATACGCAGTATTTT. Amino acids: CAISALSTGSRRTDTQYF.

This clonotype was recorded many times. This chain joins TRBV5-6 and TRBJ2-1; D remains unclear. Trimming stripped 4 bases from V and 9 bases from J, with 14 bases between. The CDR3 is made up of 13 amino acids. Germline assignment: CDR1 SGHDT and CDR2 YYEEEE. Written as DNA, the CDR3 is TGTGCCAGCAGCCCGTCCAGGTACGGTGAGCAGTTCTTC. Its protein product is CASSPSRYGEQFF. Full variable domain (remainder filled in from reference TRBV5-6 and TRBJ2-1): DAGVTQSPTHLIKTRGQQVTLRCSPKSGHDTVSWYQQALGQGPQFIFQYYEEEERQRGNFPDRFSGHQFPNYSSELNVNALLLGDSALYLCASSPSRYGEQFFGPGTRLTVL.

Only a few counts were recorded for this clonotype. The J gene is TRBJ1-2, the V gene TRBV10-3, with a weak D call TRBD1 (5 bases). CDR1 is ENHRY and CDR2 is SYGVKD in the germline V gene. CDR3 length: 15 residues. Trimming stripped 2 bases from V and 2 bases from J, with 12 bases between. CDR3 sequence reads: CAISEGAAPNYGYTF. CDR3 sequence (DNA): TGTGCCATCAGTGAGGGGGCAGCGCCCAACTATGGCTACACCTTC.

V gene TRBV7-3 combines with J gene TRBJ2-1, with D perhaps being TRBD1 or TRBD2 (5 bases each). Trimming stripped 5 bases from V and 8 bases from J, with 13 bases between. CDR1 and CDR2 (germline): SGHTA, FQGTGA. This CDR3 contains 13 residues. CDR3 loop: CASSLGVGDEQFF. Written as DNA, the CDR3 is TGTGCCAGCAGCCTCGGGGTAGGGGATGAGCAGTTCTTC.

This chain connects TRBV29-1 to TRBJ2-7, with D uncertain. The germline V and J ends were trimmed by 3 bases and 6 bases, with 9 bases remaining between them. Germline V gene sequence: CDR1 SQVTM, CDR2 ANQGSEA. There are 11 residues in the CDR3. CDR3 nucleotide sequence: TGCAGCGTTGAGGGCCTGGGCGAGCAGTACTTC. This gives the protein CSVEGLGEQYF.

The CDR3 is CASSLSSGSRNEQFF. CDR3 DNA: TGTGCCAGCAGCTTATCTAGCGGGAGTAGAAATGAGCAGTTCTTC. The V gene is TRBV7-6, the J gene TRBJ2-1; 10 bases map to TRBD2. The germline V gene encodes CDR1 SGHVS and CDR2 FNYEAQ. J lost 7 bases, V lost 2 bases, and 5 bases had no gene match. The CDR3 loop spans 15 amino acids.

This chain joins TRBV15 and TRBJ1-1; 9 positions match TRBD1. CDR1 is LNHNV, CDR2 YYDKDF, per germline (reference sequence). Germline trimming cut 3 bases from V and 7 bases from J; bases unmatched to any gene: 9. The CDR3 consists of 15 residues. CDR3 region: CATSSPGQGTREAFF. Written as DNA, the CDR3 is TGTGCCACCAGCAGCCCGGGACAGGGCACTCGTGAAGCTTTCTTT. The full variable domain, its missing parts supplied by reference TRBV15 and TRBJ1-1, is DAMVIQNPRYQVTQFGKPVTLSCSQTLNHNVMYWYQQKSSQAPKLLFHYYDKDFNNEADTPDNFQSRRPNTSFCFLDIRSPGLGDTAMYLCATSSPGQGTREAFFGQGTRLTVV.

In nucleotides, the CDR3 is TGTGCCAGCAGCATTAGACAGGTACTAGATGAGCAGTTCTTC. This translates into CASSIRQVLDEQFF. V gene TRBV7-9 combines with J gene TRBJ2-1, with D possibly TRBD1 on 6 matching bases. CDR1 and CDR2 from the germline V gene are SEHNR and FQNEAQ (reference sequence). Trimming stripped 5 bases from V and 8 bases from J, with 16 bases between. This CDR3 spans 14 amino acids.

V gene TRBV5-1 combines with J gene TRBJ2-7; TRBD1 might be the D (5 bases). Germline CDR1 SGHRS, CDR2 YFSETQ. Deletions cut 2 bases from V and 5 bases from J, with 14 bases between. CDR3 length equals 14 residues. This chain's CDR3 is CASSLVTDPDEQYF. DNA of the CDR3: TGCGCCAGCAGCTTAGTGACAGACCCAGACGAGCAGTACTTC.

This chain uses TRBV12-3 or TRBV12-4 with TRBJ2-7; no definite D call. This CDR3 comprises 14 residues. The V end lost 4 bases, the J end lost 0 bases, and 10 bases lay between the germline ends. The CDR3 is CASSSTTNSYEQYF. CDR3 nucleotides: TGTGCCAGCAGTTCAACCACTAACTCCTACGAGCAGTACTTC.

This clonotype was picked up a small number of times. The CDR3 DNA reads as TGCAGCGTTGAAACTGGAGCGGAGACCTCAGAGACCCAGTACTTC. The encoded protein is CSVETGAETSETQYF. The chain combines TRBV29-1 with TRBJ2-5; maybe TRBD2 (5 bases). This CDR3 contains 15 residues. Trimming removed 2 bases from V and 4 bases from J, with 17 bases in between. Per germline, CDR1 SQVTM and CDR2 ANQGSEA.

The chain employs TRBV27 and TRBJ1-2; D may be TRBD1 (5 bases). CDR3 length: 15 amino acids. Per the germline V gene, CDR1 is MNHEY and CDR2 is SMNVEV (reference sequence). V lost 6 bases and J lost 4, with 18 bases in between. The chain's CDR3 is CASSSYLEGFYGYTF. CDR3 coding DNA: TGTGCCAGCAGCTCCTACTTGGAGGGGTTCTATGGCTACACCTTC.

This clonotype came up a few times. V gene TRBV19 combines with J gene TRBJ2-3; 7 bases are a match to TRBD2. V was pared by 7 bases and J by 4 bases, with 14 bases of the junction left unmatched. The germline CDR1 and CDR2 sequences are LNHDA and SQIVND (reference sequence). There are 16 residues in the CDR3. The DNA for the CDR3 is TGTGCCAGTAAGTCCACCCCTAGCGGTACTTCAGATACGCAGTATTTT. This gives the protein CASKSTPSGTSDTQYF.

Many counts were recorded for this clonotype. The CDR3 DNA sequence: TGTGCCAGCAGCAACCCCGGACAGGGGGCCACCTACGAGCAGTACTTC. Its translation: CASSNPGQGATYEQYF. This chain connects TRBV7-8 to TRBJ2-7, with 11 bases that match TRBD1. CDR1 and CDR2 (germline): SGHVS, FQNEAQ. This CDR3 is 16 amino acids long. Trimming removed 5 bases from V and 2 bases from J; junction bases left unmatched: 8.

This chain joins TRBV12-3 or TRBV12-4 and TRBJ1-1; D gene ambiguous. The germline V and J ends were trimmed by 4 bases and 8 bases, with 11 bases remaining between them. This CDR3 is built from 12 residues. The CDR3 coding sequence is TGTGCCAGCAGTTCCTTTTTTTTGGAAGCTTTCTTT. Amino acids: CASSSFFLEAFF.

The genes are TRBV6-6 and TRBJ1-2; D not certain. The V gene's germline CDR1 is MNHNY and CDR2 SVGAGI (reference sequence). This CDR3 spans 14 amino acids. The V and J ends lost 4 bases and 3 bases respectively, with 12 bases between them. The CDR3: CASSSPGSDYGYTF. The CDR3 DNA sequence: TGTGCCAGCAGTTCCCCGGGGAGTGACTATGGCTACACCTTC.

The chain joins TRBV25-1 to TRBJ2-5; no clear D gene. The V end was cut by 0 bases, the J end by 1 base, with 0 bases between. CDR1 and CDR2 (germline): MGHDK, SYGVNS. The CDR3 contains 12 residues. CDR3 bases: TGTGCCAGCAGTGAATACCAAGAGACCCAGTACTTC. The encoded protein is CASSEYQETQYF. Based on the CDR3 plus reference TRBV25-1 and TRBJ2-5, the full variable domain is EADIYQTPRYLVIGTGKKITLECSQTMGHDKMYWYQQDPGMELHLIHYSYGVNSTEKGDLSSESTVSRIRTEHFPLTLESARPSHTSQYLCASSEYQETQYFGPGTRLLVL.

The chain joins TRBV6-2 or TRBV6-3 to TRBJ2-1; 14 positions agree with TRBD2. CDR3 length: 19 amino acids. CDR1 is MNHEY, CDR2 SVGEGT, per germline. Losses at the gene ends were 0 bases for V and 5 bases for J; bases not matched to a gene: 9. CDR3 coding DNA: TGTGCCAGCAGTTACTCCGGGACTAGCGGGAGTCGGGGACACAATGAGCAGTTCTTC. Protein sequence: CASSYSGTSGSRGHNEQFF.

There are a few counts of this clonotype. The chain joins TRBV4-1 to TRBJ2-3; tentative D call: TRBD2 (6 bases). V was clipped by 4 bases and J by 0 bases, with 17 bases between them. The length of the CDR3 is 17 residues. Germline loops: CDR1 MGHRA, CDR2 YSYEKL. CDR3 nucleotides: TGCGCCAGCAGCCGTGCGGGACTCGCTTTCAGCACAGATACGCAGTATTTT. It encodes CASSRAGLAFSTDTQYF.

The chain carries TRBV7-6 and TRBJ1-2, with no clear D. Trimming cost V 5 bases and J 8 bases, with 21 bases left between them. Germline lookup yields CDR1 SGHVS and CDR2 FNYEAQ. CDR3 length: 15 residues. CDR3 in amino acids: CASSTAYEAPDGYTF. In DNA, the CDR3 is TGTGCCAGCAGCACCGCTTACGAGGCCCCCGACGGCTACACCTTC. Variable domain in full (rest from reference TRBV7-6 and TRBJ1-2): GAGVSQSPRYKVTKRGQDVALRCDPISGHVSLYWYRQALGQGPEFLTYFNYEAQQDKSGLPNDRFSAERPEGSISTLTIQRTEQRDSAMYRCASSTAYEAPDGYTFGSGTRLTVV.

This clonotype was counted only a few times. The gene calls are TRBV7-6 and TRBJ2-3; a possible D gene is TRBD2 (6 bases). The CDR3 loop spans 16 amino acids. V lost 5 bases to trimming and J lost 3 bases, with 18 bases between them. From germline, CDR1 is SGHVS and CDR2 FNYEAQ. The CDR3 sequence: CASSDSGLTSTDTQYF. CDR3 DNA sequence: TGTGCCAGCAGCGACTCGGGACTGACATCGACAGATACGCAGTATTTT.

The gene calls are TRBV7-6 and TRBJ2-2; TRBD2 matches 7 bases. CDR3 length: 15 amino acids. CDR1 is SGHVS, CDR2 FNYEAQ, per germline. V shed 5 bases and J 8 bases; nucleotides not matched to a gene: 11. CDR3 protein: CASSQTSSGSGELFF. In DNA, the CDR3 is TGTGCCAGCAGCCAAACCTCTAGCGGATCTGGGGAGCTGTTTTTT.

DNA for the CDR3: TGTGCCAGCAGTCGCGATGAGGGGGAGTGGAACACTGAAGCTTTCTTT. Translated: CASSRDEGEWNTEAFF. The V and J genes are TRBV6-5 and TRBJ1-1, with a tentative D call TRBD1 (6 bases). The CDR3 consists of 16 residues. From germline, CDR1 is MNHEY and CDR2 SVGAGI. V was trimmed by 5 bases and J by 1 base, leaving 17 bases between them.

The chain combines TRBV4-3 with TRBJ2-5; TRBD2 matches at 9 bases. CDR1 is LGHNA and CDR2 is YSLEER in the germline V gene. The CDR3 is 15 amino acids. The trim removed 0 bases at V and 1 base at J, leaving 0 bases unmatched. CDR3 region: CASSQERGGQETQYF. CDR3 DNA sequence: TGCGCCAGCAGCCAAGAGCGGGGGGGCCAAGAGACCCAGTACTTC.

The V call is TRBV12-5, the J call TRBJ2-2; tentatively, D is TRBD1 (6 bases). Germline V gene sequence: CDR1 LGHNT, CDR2 FRNRAP. The CDR3 sequence is 15 residues long. Trimming pared 3 bases from V and 4 bases from J, leaving 12 bases between. The CDR3 bases are TGTGCTAGTGGTTTAGGGGGAATGGCCACCGGGGAGCTGTTTTTT. Its translation: CASGLGGMATGELFF.

There are many counts of this clonotype. V and J are TRBV7-9 and TRBJ2-6; a weak D match, TRBD2 (6 bases). V lost 4 bases and J 4 bases, leaving 17 bases between the germline ends. The CDR3 consists of 17 residues. Germline V gene lookup returns CDR1 SEHNR and CDR2 FQNEAQ (reference sequence). The CDR3 bases are TGTGCCAGCAGCTCCCCTCCGGGCGCGGGAGGGGCCAACGTCCTGACTTTC. Its translation: CASSSPPGAGGANVLTF.

This clonotype was seen a handful of times. The CDR3: CSARRYRDRDREGYTF. DNA of the CDR3: TGCAGTGCTAGAAGATACCGGGACAGGGATAGGGAGGGCTACACCTTC. This chain links TRBV20-1 with TRBJ1-2; TRBD1 matches at 9 bases. Losses at the gene ends were 2 bases for V and 8 bases for J; bases not matched to a gene: 15. This CDR3 has 16 amino acids. Germline V gene sequence: CDR1 DFQATT, CDR2 SNEGSKA (reference sequence).

This sequence joins TRBV3-1 and TRBJ2-1, with 9 positions matching TRBD1. CDR3 length: 17 residues. V lost 1 base, J lost 3 bases, and 7 bases stayed unmatched. Germline assignment: CDR1 LGHDT and CDR2 YNNKEL (reference sequence). CDR3 in amino acids: CASSQVSGQGFYNEQFF. CDR3 DNA: TGTGCCAGCAGCCAAGTATCGGGACAGGGCTTCTACAATGAGCAGTTCTTC.

The rearrangement joins TRBV5-6 to TRBJ2-7; D is uncertain. Per germline, CDR1 SGHDT and CDR2 YYEEEE. V lost 4 bases and J 4 bases, leaving 15 bases between the germline ends. This CDR3 spans 14 amino acids. The chain's CDR3 is CASSVFLDAYEQYF. The CDR3 nucleotides read TGTGCCAGCAGCGTATTTCTAGACGCGTACGAGCAGTACTTC.